The source of this TCR beta chain is a study of vaccination and CD4 T cells after COVID-19. Turning to this clonotype: The antigen remains undetermined.

Cultured CD4+ T cell DNA underwent sequencing with the Oncomine TCR Beta short-read assay. TCRdb reprocessed the PCR reads with MiXCR, giving one entry per CDR3 protein. The sample consists of about 20,000 distinct CDR3 sequences, 35% to 55% of them appearing once. Indicated treatment: approximately 10-day PBMC culture with coronavirus spike peptide pools or control peptides (ViraFEST assay). The V gene's germline CDR1 is DFQATT and CDR2 SNEGSKA (reference sequence). This CDR3 comprises 11 residues. V lost 5 bases, J lost 4 bases, and 6 bases lay in between. Sequenced material: CD4+ T cells from blood, cultured in vitro. This sequence joins TRBV20-1 and TRBJ2-1, with D unclear. The TCR sequence derives from a human donor who had recovered from COVID-19. CDR3 protein: CSAASYNEQFF. In nucleotides, the CDR3 is TGCAGTGCTGCCTCGTACAATGAGCAGTTCTTC.